The rows below give T cell receptor beta chains drawn from one sample of a study of blood T cells in healthy people across ages. MiXCR, run by TCRdb on the 5' RACE reads, gives a single entry per CDR3 protein. The sample has around 970,000 distinct CDR3 sequences, about 53% seen once; the top ten hold about a fifth. Sequencing input: blood. These receptors were collected from a woman between 55 and 75 years old in good health. Both conserved end residues are part of each CDR3. A D gene is named only where the DNA matches it firmly. Only some rows state a clone size, as once, few, many or a class for expanded clones.

D	size	V	J	CDR3	DNA
-	-	TRBV28	TRBJ2-3	CASSPRSVMSADTQYF	TGTGCCAGCAGCCCTAGGTCGGTCATGAGCGCAGATACGCAGTATTTT
-	-	TRBV3-1	TRBJ2-7	CASSLGAGPAYEQYF	TGTGCCAGCAGCTTAGGCGCGGGGCCAGCCTACGAGCAGTACTTC
-	few	TRBV7-2	TRBJ2-3	CASSFELLANLHNTQYF	TGTGCCAGCAGCTTTGAGCTTTTAGCCAACCTCCACAATACGCAGTATTTT
TRBD1	-	TRBV5-1	TRBJ2-7	CASSVDRGTYEQYF	TGCGCCAGCAGCGTGGACAGGGGCACCTACGAGCAGTACTTC
-	-	TRBV28	TRBJ2-7	CASSSPREDTGISYEQYF	TGTGCCAGCAGTTCACCAAGGGAGGATACAGGGATCAGCTACGAGCAGTACTTC
-	many	TRBV9	TRBJ2-7	CASSGRAYEQYF	TGTGCCAGCAGCGGCAGGGCCTACGAGCAGTACTTC
-	few	TRBV27	TRBJ2-1	CASRPNLQGYNEQFF	TGTGCCAGCAGACCTAACCTACAGGGCTACAATGAGCAGTTCTTC
-	-	TRBV28	TRBJ2-7	CASSAPGGSSYEQYF	TGTGCCAGCAGTGCCCCCGGGGGATCCTCCTACGAGCAGTACTTC
-	few	TRBV10-3	TRBJ2-3	CAISESPDTQYF	TGTGCCATCAGTGAGTCACCAGATACGCAGTATTTT
-	few	TRBV3-1	TRBJ2-1	CASSQEEGLGQFF	TGTGCCAGCAGCCAAGAAGAGGGTCTGGGGCAGTTCTTC
-	-	TRBV7-9	TRBJ1-2	CASSFDPYYGYTF	TGTGCCAGCAGCTTCGATCCCTACTACGGCTACACCTTC
-	many	TRBV7-2	TRBJ2-7	CASSLVSEQYF	TGTGCCAGCAGTTTAGTATCCGAGCAGTACTTC
-	many	TRBV24-1	TRBJ2-3	CATSDLQGRGSDTQYF	TGTGCCACCAGTGATTTACAGGGCCGAGGATCAGATACGCAGTATTTT
TRBD2	-	TRBV5-1	TRBJ2-5	CASSFIAGAGETQYF	TGCGCCAGCAGCTTTATAGCGGGAGCGGGGGAGACCCAGTACTTC
-	-	TRBV6-5	TRBJ2-3	CASSYGPGDYAQYF	TGTGCCAGCAGTTACGGTCCGGGTGACTATGCGCAGTATTTT
-	few	TRBV12-3/TRBV12-4	TRBJ2-6	CASSLYSTGANVLTF	TGTGCCAGCAGTTTATACAGCACTGGGGCCAACGTCCTGACTTTC
-	-	TRBV27	TRBJ2-1	CASSILGRSGNEQFF	TGTGCCAGCAGTATCCTTGGCAGGTCCGGCAATGAGCAGTTCTTC
-	-	TRBV12-3/TRBV12-4	TRBJ1-5	CASSGGGQSYSNQPQHF	TGTGCCAGCAGTGGCGGCGGACAGAGCTATAGCAATCAGCCCCAGCATTTT
-	-	TRBV25-1	TRBJ1-4	CASSESIGTSEKLFF	TGTGCCAGCAGTGAGTCCATCGGAACAAGTGAAAAACTGTTTTTT
-	-	TRBV12-3/TRBV12-4	TRBJ2-5	CASLLTNSRAETQYF	TGTGCCAGCCTCCTGACAAACTCCCGAGCAGAGACCCAGTACTTC
-	many	TRBV3-1	TRBJ2-1	CASSRTDNEQFF	TGCGCCAGCAGTCGGACCGACAATGAGCAGTTCTTC
TRBD2	-	TRBV20-1	TRBJ2-2	CSAGDRRRLADTGELFF	TGCAGTGCTGGAGATAGGAGGAGACTAGCGGACACCGGGGAGCTGTTTTTT
-	-	TRBV5-1	TRBJ1-2	CASGPGRGADYGYTF	TGCGCCAGCGGACCGGGACGGGGGGCGGACTATGGCTACACCTTC
TRBD1	-	TRBV28	TRBJ2-5	CASSPPGQGARNEQYF	TGTGCCAGCAGCCCACCAGGACAGGGGGCGCGGAATGAGCAGTACTTC
-	-	TRBV4-2	TRBJ2-1	CASSPTAGAYNEQFF	TGTGCCAGCAGCCCAACGGCAGGGGCCTACAATGAGCAGTTCTTC
TRBD1	-	TRBV4-2	TRBJ2-1	CASSQDGDRDYNEQFF	TGTGCCAGCAGCCAAGATGGGGACAGAGACTACAATGAGCAGTTCTTC
-	-	TRBV9	TRBJ2-5	CASSAQYQETQYF	TGTGCCAGCAGCGCGCAGTACCAAGAGACCCAGTACTTC
-	-	TRBV10-3	TRBJ1-5	CATSVGGNSNQPQHF	TGTGCCACCAGTGTGGGAGGAAATAGCAATCAGCCCCAGCATTTT
-	-	TRBV4-2	TRBJ2-3	CASSQGGSNADTQYF	TGTGCCAGCAGCCAAGGCGGCAGCAACGCAGATACGCAGTATTTT
-	-	TRBV20-1	TRBJ2-1	CSATRQQRDEQFF	TGCAGTGCTACGAGACAGCAGCGGGATGAGCAGTTCTTC
-	-	TRBV12-3/TRBV12-4	TRBJ2-5	CASSTPTSPETQYF	TGTGCCAGCAGTACACCGACTAGTCCAGAGACCCAGTACTTC
-	few	TRBV28	TRBJ2-5	CASSFTEQETQYF	TGTGCCAGCAGTTTTACAGAACAAGAGACCCAGTACTTC
TRBD1	-	TRBV30	TRBJ2-7	CAWTRDSSYEQYF	TGTGCCTGGACTCGGGACAGCTCCTACGAGCAGTACTTC
-	few	TRBV13	TRBJ1-4	CASSLGQGVGEKLFF	TGTGCCAGCAGCTTAGGCCAGGGAGTAGGCGAAAAACTGTTTTTT
-	-	TRBV29-1	TRBJ2-5	CSVDIGALKETQYF	TGCAGCGTTGATATTGGGGCTTTAAAAGAGACCCAGTACTTC
-	few	TRBV12-3/TRBV12-4	TRBJ1-2	CASTLGQVAHGYTF	TGTGCCAGCACCCTCGGGCAAGTTGCCCATGGCTACACCTTC
-	-	TRBV16	TRBJ2-7	CASTHGQGYEQYF	TGTGCCAGCACCCACGGGCAGGGCTACGAGCAGTACTTC
-	-	TRBV7-2	TRBJ1-5	CASSLGSGSNQPQHF	TGTGCCAGCAGCTTAGGGTCAGGTAGCAATCAGCCCCAGCATTTT
-	few	TRBV20-1	TRBJ2-7	CSARFAGLHNYEQYF	TGCAGTGCTAGATTCGCGGGACTCCATAACTACGAGCAGTACTTC
-	-	TRBV29-1	TRBJ2-1	CSTPHRSKWNEQFF	TGCAGCACGCCCCACAGGAGCAAATGGAATGAGCAGTTCTTC
TRBD1	few	TRBV29-1	TRBJ2-1	CSVRDRGHYNEQFF	TGCAGCGTACGAGACAGGGGACACTACAATGAGCAGTTCTTC
TRBD2	-	TRBV7-6	TRBJ2-1	CASSFSTSGRVNEQFF	TGTGCCAGCAGCTTCTCGACTAGCGGGAGGGTTAATGAGCAGTTCTTC
TRBD2	-	TRBV12-3/TRBV12-4	TRBJ2-7	CASSHGLAAMYEQYF	TGTGCCAGCAGTCACGGACTAGCGGCTATGTACGAGCAGTACTTC
-	few	TRBV7-2	TRBJ2-5	CASSRPSQETQYF	TGTGCCAGCAGTCGGCCATCCCAAGAGACCCAGTACTTC
-	-	TRBV6-1	TRBJ2-7	CASSEPTGSSYEQYF	TGTGCCAGCAGTGAGCCGACAGGTAGCTCCTACGAGCAGTACTTC